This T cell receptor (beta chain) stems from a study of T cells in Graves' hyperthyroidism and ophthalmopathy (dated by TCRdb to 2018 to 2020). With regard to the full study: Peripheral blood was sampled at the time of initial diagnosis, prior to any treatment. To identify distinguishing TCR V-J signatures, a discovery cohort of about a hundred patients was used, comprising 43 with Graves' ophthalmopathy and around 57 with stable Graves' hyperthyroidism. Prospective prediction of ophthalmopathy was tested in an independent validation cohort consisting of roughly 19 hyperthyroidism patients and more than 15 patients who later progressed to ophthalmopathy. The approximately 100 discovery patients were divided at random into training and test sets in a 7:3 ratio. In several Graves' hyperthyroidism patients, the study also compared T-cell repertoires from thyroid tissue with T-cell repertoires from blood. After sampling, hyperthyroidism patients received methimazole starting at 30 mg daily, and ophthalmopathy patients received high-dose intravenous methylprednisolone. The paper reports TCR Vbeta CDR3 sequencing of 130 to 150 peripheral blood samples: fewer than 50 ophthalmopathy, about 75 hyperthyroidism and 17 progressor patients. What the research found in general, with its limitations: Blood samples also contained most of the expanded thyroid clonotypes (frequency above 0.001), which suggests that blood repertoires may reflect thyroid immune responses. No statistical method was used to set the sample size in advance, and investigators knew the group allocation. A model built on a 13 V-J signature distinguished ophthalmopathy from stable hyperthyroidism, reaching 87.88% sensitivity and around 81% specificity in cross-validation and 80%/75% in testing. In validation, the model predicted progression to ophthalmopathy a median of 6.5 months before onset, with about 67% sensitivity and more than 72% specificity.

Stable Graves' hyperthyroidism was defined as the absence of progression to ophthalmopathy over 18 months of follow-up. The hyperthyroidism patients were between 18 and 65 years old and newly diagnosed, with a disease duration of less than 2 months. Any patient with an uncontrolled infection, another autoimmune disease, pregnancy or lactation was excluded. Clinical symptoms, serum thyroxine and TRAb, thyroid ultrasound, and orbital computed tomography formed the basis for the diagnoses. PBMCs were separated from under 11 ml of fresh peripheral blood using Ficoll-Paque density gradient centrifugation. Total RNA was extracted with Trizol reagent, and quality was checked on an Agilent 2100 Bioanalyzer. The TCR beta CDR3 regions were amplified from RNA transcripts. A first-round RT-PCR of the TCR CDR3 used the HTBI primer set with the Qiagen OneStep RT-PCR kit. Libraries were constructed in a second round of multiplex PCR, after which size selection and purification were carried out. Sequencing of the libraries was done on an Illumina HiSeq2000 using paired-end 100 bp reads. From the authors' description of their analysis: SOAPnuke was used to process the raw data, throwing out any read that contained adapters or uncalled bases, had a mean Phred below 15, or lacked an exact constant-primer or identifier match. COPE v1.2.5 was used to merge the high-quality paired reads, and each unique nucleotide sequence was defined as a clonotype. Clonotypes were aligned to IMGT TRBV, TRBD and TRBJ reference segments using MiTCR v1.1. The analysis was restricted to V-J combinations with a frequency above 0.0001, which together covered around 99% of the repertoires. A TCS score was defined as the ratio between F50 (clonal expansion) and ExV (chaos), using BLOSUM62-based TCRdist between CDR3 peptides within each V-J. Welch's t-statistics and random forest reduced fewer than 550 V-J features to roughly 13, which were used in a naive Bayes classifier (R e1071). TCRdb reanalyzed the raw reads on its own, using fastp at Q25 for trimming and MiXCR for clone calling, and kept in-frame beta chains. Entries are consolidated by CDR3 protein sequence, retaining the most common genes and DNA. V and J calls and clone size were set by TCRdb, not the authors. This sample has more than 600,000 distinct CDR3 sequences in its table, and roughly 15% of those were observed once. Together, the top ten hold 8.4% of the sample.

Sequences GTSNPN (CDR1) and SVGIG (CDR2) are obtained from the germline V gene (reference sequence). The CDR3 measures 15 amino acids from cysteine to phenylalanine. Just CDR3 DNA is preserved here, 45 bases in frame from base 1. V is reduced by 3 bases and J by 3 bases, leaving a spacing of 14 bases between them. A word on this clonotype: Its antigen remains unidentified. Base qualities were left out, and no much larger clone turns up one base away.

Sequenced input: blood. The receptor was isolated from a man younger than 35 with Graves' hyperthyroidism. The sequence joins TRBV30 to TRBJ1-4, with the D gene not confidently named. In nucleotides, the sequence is TGTGCCTGGAGAAGGTTAGAGGCCCCTAATGAAAAACTGTTTTTT. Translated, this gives CAWRRLEAPNEKLFF. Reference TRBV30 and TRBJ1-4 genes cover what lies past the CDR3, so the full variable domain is SQTIHQWPATLVQPVGSPLSLECTVEGTSNPNLYWYRQAAGRGLQLLFYSVGIGQISSEVPQNLSASRPQDRQFILSSKKLLLSDSGFYLCAWRRLEAPNEKLFFGSGTQLSVL.